This T cell receptor (beta chain) was obtained from a study of regulatory T cells in long-lasting Graves disease. After removal of 0 bases from V and 4 bases from J, the junction contained 7 bases not matched to a gene. Germline V gene lookup returns CDR1 SGHRS and CDR2 YFSETQ. CDR3 length: 16 amino acids. Described time point: newly diagnosed GD, antithyroid drugs for less than 3 months. The TCR library was made from RNA extracted from PBMCs. This clonotype was observed a few times. With iRepertoire HTBI primers and Arm-PCR of CDR3 regions, TCR beta libraries were built. Each CDR3 protein gets one entry after TCRdb re-called the multiplex PCR reads with MiXCR. This table has about 380,000 distinct CDR3 sequences, roughly a sixth appearing once.

The sequence came from a female donor with Graves disease. The chain employs TRBV5-1 and TRBJ2-7; 10 nucleotides align to TRBD1. Sample: peripheral blood mononuclear cells (PBMCs), taken at new diagnosis, from a patient treated with antithyroid drugs. In DNA form, the CDR3 reads TGCGCCAGCAGCTTGGCAACCGGGACAGGGGAGTACGAGCAGTACTTC. Translated: CASSLATGTGEYEQYF.